Below are 10 T cell receptor beta chains sequenced from a single sample in a study of memory CD4+ T cells and cytomegalovirus serostatus (dated by TCRdb to between 2019 and 2020). A FACSAria II was used to sort memory CD4+ T cells, defined as single viable CD3+CD4+CD8-CD45RO+ cells. Libraries were constructed by the immunoSEQ multiplex PCR assay. Sourced from immuneACCESS, this table was stored by TCRdb with only in-frame sequences that have V and J called. A share of the clones is absent; for the studies checked, an unresolved V gene accounts for under half, and the remainder has no known explanation. The sample has approximately 51,000 clones on record, approximately 74% of them singletons. The ten largest clones add up to 0.9% to 1.5% of the sample. The sequencing sample was made of memory CD4+ T cells from blood. The receptors derive from an adult in good health and CMV-seropositive.

V usage is TRBV25-1 and J usage is TRBJ2-5; D is ambiguous. Germline V lookup: CDR1 MGHDK, CDR2 SYGVNS. V gave up 5 bases and J gave up 7 bases, with 8 bases separating them. The length of the CDR3 is 11 residues. The CDR3 sequence: CASSNRGTQYF. The CDR3 DNA is TGTGCCAGCAGTAATCGCGGGACCCAGTACTTC.

The chain links TRBV11-2 to TRBJ1-1, with D tentatively TRBD1 (5 bases). Trimming shortened V by 5 bases and J by 4 bases, and 14 bases separated the two germline ends. This CDR3 is built from 14 residues. Germline values: CDR1 SGHAT, CDR2 FQNNGV. CDR3 sequence: CASSGIGTGTEAFF. The CDR3 nucleotides read TGTGCCAGCAGCGGTATCGGGACCGGCACTGAAGCTTTCTTT.

This clone came up a few times. This chain connects TRBV19 to TRBJ2-2; perhaps TRBD1 as D (5 bases). V gave up 1 base and J gave up 3 bases, with 15 bases separating them. The CDR3 is 17 residues long. Germline-derived CDR1 and CDR2 are LNHDA and SQIVND (reference sequence). The CDR3 sequence is CASSIGPPDTYTGELFF. The CDR3 coding sequence is TGTGCCAGTAGTATAGGCCCTCCGGACACCTACACCGGGGAGCTGTTTTTT.

V usage is TRBV13 and J usage is TRBJ2-7; 9 bases are shared with TRBD1. CDR3 size: 16 residues. Germline V lookup: CDR1 PRHDT, CDR2 FYEKMQ (reference sequence). Germline trimming cut 4 bases from V and 6 bases from J; bases unmatched to any gene: 13. The CDR3 coding sequence is TGTGCCAGCAGCTGGAGGGCGGGACAGGGTGCCTCCGAGCAGTACTTC. Translation: CASSWRAGQGASEQYF.

The rearrangement uses TRBV10-1 and TRBJ2-2, with 7 bases identical to TRBD1. The CDR3 loop spans 16 amino acids. Germline loops: CDR1 WNHNN, CDR2 SYGVQD (reference sequence). The junction had 5 bases not matched to a gene; V was cut back by 2 bases and J by 2 bases. In DNA, the CDR3 is TGCGCCAGCAGTGAGCGGACAGGCGTAAACACCGGGGAGCTGTTTTTT. Amino acids: CASSERTGVNTGELFF.

The chain joins TRBV5-1 to TRBJ1-2; tentative D call: TRBD1 (5 bases). Germline CDR1 reads SGHRS; CDR2 reads YFSETQ. V lost 4 bases and J 7 bases, leaving 14 bases between the germline ends. This CDR3 spans 13 amino acids. The CDR3 nucleotides are TGCGCCAGCAGCGCTAACTTTCAGGGTGGCTACACCTTC. Amino acid sequence: CASSANFQGGYTF.

The chain carries TRBV4-3 and TRBJ2-1; D not certain. V was trimmed by 0 bases and J by 6 bases, leaving 9 bases between them. The CDR3 length is 14 residues. Germline V gene sequence: CDR1 LGHNA, CDR2 YSLEER. The CDR3 bases are TGCGCCAGCAGCCAAGAAAGAGTAGTCAATGAGCAGTTCTTC. Translation gives CASSQERVVNEQFF.

The chain couples TRBV5-1 to TRBJ2-7; 7 bases agree with TRBD2. Trimming removed 5 bases from V and 3 bases from J; junction bases left unmatched: 11. The CDR3 runs 15 residues. CDR1 SGHRS and CDR2 YFSETQ come from the germline V gene. This CDR3 is CASSDIREASYEQYF. The CDR3 DNA is TGCGCCAGCAGTGATATCCGGGAGGCCAGCTACGAGCAGTACTTC.

The chain is built from TRBV7-2 and TRBJ1-5; no clear D. With 4 bases removed from V and 4 bases from J, the gap between germline ends came to 5 bases. The CDR3 loop spans 12 amino acids. Germline V gives CDR1 SGHTA, CDR2 FQGNSA. Here the CDR3 reads CASSWGNQPQHF. DNA of the CDR3: TGTGCCAGCAGCTGGGGAAATCAGCCCCAGCATTTT. Using reference TRBV7-2 and TRBJ1-5 for the parts outside the CDR3, the full variable domain is GAGVSQSPSNKVTEKGKDVELRCDPISGHTALYWYRQSLGQGLEFLIYFQGNSAPDKSGLPSDRFSAERTGGSVSTLTIQRTQQEDSAVYLCASSWGNQPQHFGDGTRLSIL.

On this clone itself: The junction shows a germline mismatch at one end, possibly a read error. The J gene is TRBJ2-1, the V gene TRBV7-7, with 9 bases lining up with TRBD2. The CDR3 consists of 15 residues. The germline CDR1 and CDR2 sequences are SSHAT and FNYEAQ (reference sequence). CDR3 residues: CASSPGAAGGYEQFF. The CDR3 DNA follows: TGTGCTAGCAGCCCCGGGGCAGCGGGGGGCTATGAGCAGTTCTTC.